This T cell receptor beta chain was retrieved from a study of Ad26.COV2.S vaccination and SARS-CoV-2 variants (dated by TCRdb to the early 2020s). About the study as a whole: Vaccine-arm donors came from COV1001, a multicentre, randomized, double-blind, placebo-controlled phase I-IIa trial of Ad26.COV2.S in healthy adults. Trial participants were randomized into five groups of five: low-dose or high-dose Ad26.COV2.S given once or twice, or placebo on both occasions. A total of about 30 samples were included in the TCR-sequenced set, comprising roughly 19 Ad26.COV2.S vaccine recipients, 5 placebo recipients and 8 SARS-CoV-2 convalescent individuals. Blinding of investigators to trial group allocation was maintained during experiments and outcome assessment. Ad26.COV2.S was administered intramuscularly at 5 x 10^10 or 1 x 10^11 viral particles, either as a single shot or as two shots given 56 days apart. Sequencing of the TCRbeta repertoire served to evaluate the specificity and breadth of SARS-CoV-2-reactive T cell receptors following Ad26.COV2.S vaccination.

What the work shows at the level of the full study, not this receptor alone: Substantial breadth of spike-specific CD8+ and CD4+ T cell responses was reported after vaccination. According to the authors, total T cell responses may have been underestimated by the TCR breadth and depth analyses. Vaccine and placebo recipients had comparable non-spike TCR breadth, which fits with the vaccine containing only spike. Ad26.COV2.S recipients had higher spike-specific TCR breadth than placebo recipients (P = 0.0014). The study lacked the statistical power to compare responses across vaccine doses or regimens.

Read against the paper, the sample's treatment or condition label means: roughly 19 received Ad26.COV2.S at low or high dose, single or two shots; roughly five received placebo; per-sample allocation not given. For vaccine and placebo recipients, repertoires were sequenced using samples collected on day 63 after the first injection. Cohort 1b enrolled 25 or so adults aged 18-55 years at a single site in Boston, USA, between 29 July and 7 August 2020. Ad26.COV2.S was a replication-incompetent adenovirus type 26 vector expressing a prefusion-stabilized SARS-CoV-2 spike protein from the original Wuhan strain. TCRbeta CDR3 regions were sequenced with the immunoSEQ Assay. After extraction, genomic DNA underwent amplification by bias-controlled multiplex PCR, followed by high-throughput sequencing. On the study's bioinformatics: To quantify the absolute abundance of every unique TCRbeta CDR3 region, sequences were collapsed and filtered. T cell fraction was estimated by normalization of TCRbeta template counts to usable DNA, with usable DNA being measured through amplification of reference genes present in all nucleated cells. Repertoire TCRs were annotated as SARS-CoV-2-specific by exact matching of V gene, CDR3 amino acid sequence and J gene to a known reactive TCR set. The reference SARS-CoV-2 TCR set came from MIRA and was filtered for enrichment in COVID-19-positive ImmuneCODE repertoires, removing public or cross-reactive TCRs. Using the MIRA antigens, annotated TCRs were further analysed by specific ORF or by position within an ORF. Breadth was defined as the number of annotated unique rearrangements divided by the total number of unique productive rearrangements, and depth was defined as the summed frequency of the annotated unique rearrangements. TCR breadth was compared between groups using two-sided Wilcoxon rank-sum tests. As stored in TCRdb, this immuneACCESS dataset retains in-frame rearrangements with V and J assigned. A fraction of the clones does not appear; measured against another copy, unresolved V genes explain less than half of the discrepancy, and the remainder lacks a known reason. The V and J calls and the clone size are those of that table, but D and trimming were determined from the DNA. The sample records about half a million clones, nearly 90% of which are singletons. Of the sample, around 1.8% falls within the top ten clones.

On this clone: Its antigen is unknown. The input lacks base qualities; no much larger clone sits a single base away.

The TCR sequence derives from a person between 18 and 60 years old who received the Ad26.COV2.S COVID-19 vaccine or a placebo. Sequencing was performed on peripheral blood, taken in a trial of Ad26.COV2.S vaccine versus placebo.

The bases read TGCGCCAGCAGCCAAGACGTGGTGTACACAACTAATGAAAAACTGTTTTTT. It specifies CASSQDVVYTTNEKLFF. In this chain, TRBV4-1 is recombined with TRBJ1-4, with the D segment identity uncertain. Taken from the germline V gene, the CDR1 and CDR2 loops are MGHRA and YSYEKL. The CDR3 starts with the cysteine, ends with the phenylalanine, and has 17 residues. Only CDR3 DNA is held: 51 bases, read in frame from base 1. Trimming takes 0 bases from V and 0 bases from J, and the germline ends sit 11 bases apart.